One sample yielded the 32 T cell receptor beta chains listed below, sequenced in a study of blood T cell repertoires in COVID-19. Produced via immunoSEQ multiplex PCR; TCRdb's table is partial and in-frame only. Among about 520,000 clones, 70% to 90% were seen once, and the ten largest hold 3% to 3.5%. Sample: peripheral blood. The receptor set was obtained from a human donor in a cohort sampled during active COVID-19.

The chain carries TRBV11-2 and TRBJ2-3; 8 bases line up with TRBD1. CDR3 length: 14 amino acids. Trimming took 1 base from V and 9 from J; bases not matched to a gene: 6. Germline CDR1 and CDR2: SGHAT and FQNNGV. The DNA of the CDR3 is TGTGCCAGCAGCTTAGGACAGGGGTCGCAAACGCAGTATTTT. It encodes CASSLGQGSQTQYF. Drawing the rest from reference TRBV11-2 and TRBJ2-3, the complete variable domain is EAGVAQSPRYKIIEKRQSVAFWCNPISGHATLYWYQQILGQGPKLLIQFQNNGVVDDSQLPKDRFSAERLKGVDSTLKIQPAKLEDSAVYLCASSLGQGSQTQYFGPGTRLTVL.

The V gene is TRBV7-8, the J gene TRBJ2-1; 9 nucleotides match TRBD2. The CDR3 totals 14 residues. Germline CDR1 and CDR2: SGHVS and FQNEAQ. Trimming cost V 7 bases and J 7 bases; bases outside gene matches: 8. The CDR3 loop reads CASTWASGTNEQFF. The CDR3 DNA reads as TGTGCCAGCACCTGGGCTAGCGGGACGAATGAGCAGTTCTTC.

With regard to this clone: This CDR3 is also generated by other DNA sequences in the sample. The chain combines TRBV29-1 with TRBJ1-2; 7 positions match TRBD1. The V segment lost 4 bases and the J segment 4 bases; nucleotides outside the gene matches: 0. Germline V CDR1 and CDR2: SQVTM, ANQGSEA. This CDR3 contains 11 residues. DNA for the CDR3: TGCAGCGTTGGACAGGGCTATGGCTACACCTTC. Protein: CSVGQGYGYTF. The entire variable domain, with the rest obtained from reference TRBV29-1 and TRBJ1-2, is as follows: SAVISQKPSRDICQRGTSLTIQCQVDSQVTMMFWYRQQPGQSLTLIATANQGSEATYESGFVIDKFPISRPNLTFSTLTVSNMSPEDSSIYLCSVGQGYGYTFGSGTRLTVV.

The chain employs TRBV6-5 and TRBJ1-4; weak D call: TRBD1 (5 bases). The CDR3 runs 13 residues. The germline V gene has CDR1 MNHEY and CDR2 SVGAGI. The ends were cut back, 7 bases at V and 4 bases at J, with 10 bases in the middle. The CDR3 sequence is CASTGLSNEKLFF. CDR3 DNA sequence: TGTGCCAGCACGGGACTGAGTAATGAAAAACTGTTTTTT.

Only a few counts were recorded for this clone. V is TRBV7-8 and J is TRBJ2-7; possible D gene TRBD1, 5 bases. Germline V gene lookup returns CDR1 SGHVS and CDR2 FQNEAQ. V was clipped by 5 bases and J by 1 base, with 15 bases between them. The CDR3 is 15 residues long. CDR3 loop: CASSPEDSFSYEQYF. The CDR3 nucleotides are TGTGCCAGCAGCCCGGAAGACAGCTTTTCCTACGAGCAGTACTTC.

The chain combines TRBV4-2 with TRBJ2-5; D may be TRBD2 (6 bases). The germline gives CDR1 LGHNA, CDR2 YNFKEQ. Trimming left V 3 bases short and J 3 bases short, with 11 bases between. This CDR3 comprises 14 residues. CDR3 in DNA: TGTGCCAGCAGCCAGGTGGGAGGAGAAGAGACCCAGTACTTC. Encoded protein: CASSQVGGEETQYF.

The chain combines TRBV6-1 with TRBJ1-2; D unresolved. Looked up from germline, CDR1 is MNHNS and CDR2 is SASEGT. This CDR3 contains 14 residues. Trimming removed 2 bases at V and 6 bases at J, with 13 bases between. The DNA of the CDR3 is TGTGCCAGCAGTGAACCTGGCACCGAACATGGCTACACCTTC. It is translated as CASSEPGTEHGYTF.

Worth noting for this clone: Other DNA sequences in the same sample also yield this CDR3. The chain joins TRBV7-2 to TRBJ2-7, with 11 bases identical to TRBD2. Germline CDR1 is SGHTA and CDR2 is FQGNSA. CDR3 length: 15 residues. V shed 1 base and J 1 base; nucleotides not matched to a gene: 0. CDR3 nucleotides: TGTGCCAGCAGCTTAGGACTAGCGGGGTCCTACGAGCAGTACTTC. It yields the protein CASSLGLAGSYEQYF.

V and J are TRBV15 and TRBJ1-1, with 7 bases lining up with TRBD1. Trimming at V came to 4 bases and at J to 1 base, leaving 6 bases not matched to a gene. There are 15 residues in the CDR3. Germline CDR1 reads LNHNV; CDR2 reads YYDKDF (reference sequence). The CDR3, as DNA: TGTGCCACCAGCACCCGGGACAGAGCGAACACTGAAGCTTTCTTT. Amino acid sequence: CATSTRDRANTEAFF.

The CDR3 here is CASSEGTVTDTQYF. The DNA for the CDR3 is TGTGCCAGCAGTGAAGGGACAGTAACAGATACGCAGTATTTT. The rearrangement joins TRBV2 to TRBJ2-3; TRBD1 might be the D (6 bases). V lost 1 base, J lost 3 bases, and 8 bases lay in between. Per germline, CDR1 SNHLY and CDR2 FYNNEI. CDR3 length: 14 amino acids.

The rearrangement links TRBV25-1 to TRBJ1-2; 8 nucleotides agree with TRBD1. CDR1 is MGHDK and CDR2 is SYGVNS in the germline V gene. V trimming: 3 bases; J trimming: 10 bases; junction bases outside the gene matches: 16. The CDR3 loop spans 16 amino acids. The CDR3 DNA is TGTGCCAGCAGTGACGGGACAGGTGTCGGTGTCAGCCCCTACACCTTC. It yields the protein CASSDGTGVGVSPYTF.

The DNA for the CDR3 is TGCAGCGTTTTAGGGGACAGGGAGGGGTACGAGCAGTACTTC. Encoded protein: CSVLGDREGYEQYF. V usage is TRBV29-1 and J usage is TRBJ2-7; 9 bases are shared with TRBD1. The CDR3 extends over 14 amino acids. The germline V gene encodes CDR1 SQVTM and CDR2 ANQGSEA. V trimming: 5 bases; J trimming: 4 bases; junction bases outside the gene matches: 9.

The chain joins TRBV2 to TRBJ2-2, with 10 bases fitting TRBD2. The CDR3 loop spans 15 amino acids. J was trimmed by 5 bases and V by 4 bases; bases with no gene match: 4. CDR1 and CDR2 (germline): SNHLY, FYNNEI. CDR3 bases: TGTGCCAGCAGTGTTAGCGGGGGGAGGACCGGGGAGCTGTTTTTT. Amino acid sequence: CASSVSGGRTGELFF.

The gene calls are TRBV30 and TRBJ2-1; TRBD2 matches at 8 bases. V shed 2 bases, J shed 11 bases, and the junction held 11 bases outside the gene matches. The length of the CDR3 is 14 residues. CDR1 is GTSNPN and CDR2 is SVGIG in the germline V gene (reference sequence). The CDR3 reads CAWSLNGGAEQQFF. Written as DNA, the CDR3 is TGTGCCTGGAGTTTGAACGGGGGGGCGGAACAGCAGTTCTTC.

The rearrangement joins TRBV15 to TRBJ2-3; possibly TRBD1 for D (8 bases). Trimming pared 7 bases from V and 3 bases from J, leaving 17 bases between. Germline V gene sequence: CDR1 LNHNV, CDR2 YYDKDF (reference sequence). This CDR3 comprises 15 residues. This chain's CDR3 is CATTQGGMVTDTQYF. Here the CDR3 DNA reads TGTGCCACCACACAGGGGGGGATGGTTACAGATACGCAGTATTTT.

The sample holds a few counts of this clone. The chain is built from TRBV27 and TRBJ1-5, with TRBD1 as a possible D gene (6 bases). Germline-derived CDR1 and CDR2 are MNHEY and SMNVEV (reference sequence). The CDR3 is made up of 17 amino acids. Trimming removed 0 bases at V and 0 bases at J, with 12 bases between. The CDR3 protein is CASSLSGAGVSNQPQHF. The CDR3 nucleotides are TGTGCCAGCAGTTTATCGGGTGCAGGGGTTAGCAATCAGCCCCAGCATTTT.

This chain connects TRBV6-5 to TRBJ2-1; 7 nucleotides match TRBD2. The CDR3 totals 14 residues. The V and J ends lost 0 bases and 13 bases, in that order; junction bases with no gene match: 9. Germline V CDR1 and CDR2: MNHEY, SVGAGI. CDR3 DNA sequence: TGTGCCAGCAGTTACTCTATAAGCGGGATTAATCAGTTCTTC. It translates to CASSYSISGINQFF.

The CDR3 nucleotides read TGTGCCAGCAGCCGTCCTTTAGCGGGAGGGGGGAATGAGCAGTTCTTC. Translation gives CASSRPLAGGGNEQFF. The chain joins TRBV3-1 (or the pseudogene TRBV3-2) to TRBJ2-1, with 11 bases that match TRBD2. The CDR3 runs 16 residues. Germline CDR1 LGHDT, CDR2 YNNKEL (reference sequence). The V gene end was trimmed by 4 bases and the J gene end by 7 bases; junction bases not matched to a gene: 9.

This sequence joins TRBV9 and TRBJ2-7; 10 positions agree with TRBD2. The CDR3 length is 15 residues. CDR1 and CDR2 (germline): SGDLS, YYNGEE. J was trimmed by 0 bases and V by 5 bases; bases with no gene match: 5. CDR3 amino acids: CASSTSGDPSYEQYF. In DNA form, the CDR3 reads TGTGCCAGCAGTACTAGCGGGGACCCCTCCTACGAGCAGTACTTC.

The chain couples TRBV6-6 to TRBJ2-7; D might be TRBD2 (6 bases). CDR1 is MNHNY and CDR2 is SVGAGI in the germline V gene (reference sequence). The CDR3 is 14 amino acids. V lost 5 bases, J lost 5 bases, and 16 bases lay in between. CDR3 sequence (DNA): TGTGCCAGCAGTCCTCAACTCCCGGGGGACGAGCAGTACTTC. This sequence encodes CASSPQLPGDEQYF.

The V gene is TRBV7-9, the J gene TRBJ1-6; 7 bases are shared with TRBD1. Germline CDR1 SEHNR, CDR2 FQNEAQ (reference sequence). The V segment lost 6 bases and the J segment 4 bases; nucleotides outside the gene matches: 3. CDR3 length: 14 amino acids. In DNA form, the CDR3 reads TGTGCCAGCAGTCCGACAGGGTATAATTCACCCCTCCACTTT. Translation: CASSPTGYNSPLHF.

This sequence joins TRBV7-9 and TRBJ1-2; D is uncertain. V lost 6 bases and J lost 7, with 15 bases in between. Germline V gene lookup returns CDR1 SEHNR and CDR2 FQNEAQ (reference sequence). CDR3 length: 13 residues. CDR3 coding DNA: TGTGCCAGCAGGAAGGGTCGGGAAGGTGGCTACACCTTC. Protein: CASRKGREGGYTF.

The chain uses TRBV6-1 and TRBJ2-7; 7 bases are shared with TRBD1. The CDR3 is 16 residues long. Per the germline V gene, CDR1 is MNHNS and CDR2 is SASEGT. J gave up 0 bases and V 1 base, and 6 bases lay outside the gene matches. The CDR3 is CASSEEGAPLSYEQYF. The CDR3 bases are TGTGCCAGCAGTGAAGAGGGGGCCCCGCTCTCCTACGAGCAGTACTTC.

The rearrangement joins TRBV7-2 to TRBJ1-2; 10 bases are a match to TRBD1. Trimming took 7 bases from V and 7 from J; bases not matched to a gene: 15. The V gene's germline CDR1 is SGHTA and CDR2 FQGNSA. This CDR3 is 16 amino acids long. The DNA of the CDR3 is TGTGCCAGCACCCAGAGACCTGGACAGGGGGAAGCTGGCTACACCTTC. This sequence encodes CASTQRPGQGEAGYTF.

This clone was counted a single time. The chain couples TRBV28 to TRBJ1-2; 7 positions agree with TRBD1. The CDR3 is made up of 13 amino acids. After removal of 1 base from V and 7 bases from J, the junction contained 3 bases not matched to a gene. In germline, CDR1 is MDHEN, CDR2 SYDVKM. CDR3 sequence: CASSLFQGGGYTF. CDR3 DNA sequence: TGTGCCAGCAGTTTATTCCAGGGGGGTGGCTACACCTTC.

The chain has TRBV6-6 and TRBJ1-5, with TRBD1 identical over 9 bases. Germline lookup yields CDR1 MNHNY and CDR2 SVGAGI (reference sequence). The CDR3 spans 16 residues. The junction had 12 bases not matched to a gene; V was cut back by 7 bases and J by 5 bases. CDR3 nucleotide sequence: TGTGCCAGCACCGACATGGGACAGGGAGGGGATCAGCCCCAGCATTTT. It yields the protein CASTDMGQGGDQPQHF.

V usage is TRBV27 and J usage is TRBJ2-5; 9 bases map to TRBD1. There are 16 residues in the CDR3. Germline values: CDR1 MNHEY, CDR2 SMNVEV (reference sequence). V lost 4 bases and J lost 5; bases outside the gene matches: 11. CDR3 protein: CASSSTGGAPRETQYF. The CDR3 DNA is TGTGCCAGCAGTTCCACAGGGGGCGCGCCGCGGGAGACCCAGTACTTC.

The chain joins TRBV3-1 (or the pseudogene TRBV3-2) to TRBJ2-7; 8 nucleotides align to TRBD2. Germline V CDR1 and CDR2: LGHDT, YNNKEL (reference sequence). V was pared by 3 bases and J by 7 bases, with 5 bases of the junction left unmatched. The CDR3 length is 13 residues. CDR3 sequence: CASSHPGGREQYF. As DNA, the CDR3 is TGTGCCAGCAGCCACCCGGGGGGGAGAGAGCAGTACTTC.

This chain links TRBV12-3 or TRBV12-4 with TRBJ1-2, with D tentatively TRBD1 (6 bases). There are 13 residues in the CDR3. Trimming took 4 bases from V and 4 from J, leaving 10 bases between them. CDR3 DNA: TGTGCCAGCAGTTCCACAGGGCCCTATGGCTACACCTTC. Residues: CASSSTGPYGYTF.

This clone was seen once. The CDR3 region is CASSPQGSGSPLHF. CDR3 DNA: TGTGCCAGCAGTCCTCAGGGGAGCGGCTCACCCCTCCACTTT. The chain joins TRBV7-3 to TRBJ1-6, with D possibly matching TRBD1 (6 bases). The V gene lost 6 bases and the J gene lost 10 bases, with 16 bases spanning the gap. This CDR3 spans 14 amino acids. In germline, CDR1 is SGHTA, CDR2 FQGTGA.

The chain carries TRBV21-1 and TRBJ2-1; the table calls TRBD2, which could not be checked here. TRBV21-1 is assigned pseudogene status. There are 15 residues in the CDR3. CDR3 in amino acids: CASSKRLAVYNEQFF. The CDR3 DNA sequence: TGTGCCAGCAGCAAAAGGCTAGCGGTATACAATGAGCAGTTCTTC.

The chain links TRBV7-3 to TRBJ1-1; no clear D gene. Germline V gene sequence: CDR1 SGHTA, CDR2 FQGTGA. The CDR3 runs to 16 residues. V gave up 3 bases and J gave up 4 bases, with 18 bases separating them. The CDR3 protein is CASSLGSRLGITEAFF. The CDR3 region has the DNA TGTGCCAGCAGCTTGGGGAGCAGACTGGGAATCACTGAAGCTTTCTTT. The entire variable domain, with the rest obtained from reference TRBV7-3 and TRBJ1-1, is as follows: GAGVSQTPSNKVTEKGKYVELRCDPISGHTALYWYRQSLGQGPEFLIYFQGTGAADDSGLPNDRFFAVRPEGSVSTLKIQRTERGDSAVYLCASSLGSRLGITEAFFGQGTRLTVV.